This is a list of T cell receptor beta chains from one sample in a study of beta chain features in type 1 diabetes. This table comes from immunoSEQ multiplex PCR, and its TCRdb copy is limited to in-frame clones, with some not included. In the table there are hundreds of thousands of clones, 30% of which are singletons. Sequenced input: naive CD4+ T cells from blood. The receptor set was obtained from a man aged 18 to 29 in good health. Both conserved end residues are part of each CDR3. D genes are given only for firm matches. Clone size is shown for a subset of rows, as once, few, many or a class of expanded clone.

cdr3_length: 12; j_call: TRBJ2-7; d_call: NA; v_call: TRBV28; clone_size: NA; cdr3_aa: CASRGPSYEQYF; cdr3_nt: TGTGCCAGCAGAGGACCGAGCTACGAGCAGTACTTC
cdr3_length: 14; j_call: TRBJ2-7; d_call: NA; v_call: TRBV5-4; clone_size: once; cdr3_aa: CASSFEGVSIEQYF; cdr3_nt: TGTGCCAGCAGCTTTGAGGGAGTGAGCATCGAGCAGTACTTC
cdr3_length: 14; j_call: TRBJ2-3; d_call: NA; v_call: TRBV7-2; clone_size: NA; cdr3_aa: CASSLVTYTDTQYF; cdr3_nt: TGTGCCAGCAGCTTGGTTACCTACACAGATACGCAGTATTTT
cdr3_length: 14; j_call: TRBJ2-5; d_call: TRBD2; v_call: TRBV18; clone_size: NA; cdr3_aa: CASSREAGGETQYF; cdr3_nt: TGTGCCAGCTCACGAGAGGCGGGAGGAGAGACCCAGTACTTC
cdr3_length: 13; j_call: TRBJ2-1; d_call: NA; v_call: TRBV28; clone_size: NA; cdr3_aa: CASSYISYNEQFF; cdr3_nt: TGTGCCAGCAGTTACATCTCTTACAATGAGCAGTTCTTC
cdr3_length: 11; j_call: TRBJ2-3; d_call: NA; v_call: TRBV29-1; clone_size: NA; cdr3_aa: CSVLSPDTQYF; cdr3_nt: TGCAGCGTCCTTAGCCCAGATACGCAGTATTTT
cdr3_length: 16; j_call: TRBJ2-2; d_call: NA; v_call: TRBV18; clone_size: once; cdr3_aa: CASSPGPARGTGELFF; cdr3_nt: TGTGCCAGCTCACCAGGGCCTGCACGGGGAACCGGGGAGCTGTTTTTT
cdr3_length: 15; j_call: TRBJ1-1; d_call: NA; v_call: TRBV25-1; clone_size: few; cdr3_aa: CASSEYRQTNTEAFF; cdr3_nt: TGTGCCAGCAGTGAATATAGGCAGACTAACACTGAAGCTTTCTTT
cdr3_length: 9; j_call: TRBJ1-1; d_call: NA; v_call: TRBV29-1; clone_size: few; cdr3_aa: CSVGPEAFF; cdr3_nt: TGCAGCGTTGGTCCTGAAGCTTTCTTT
cdr3_length: 18; j_call: TRBJ2-3; d_call: TRBD1; v_call: TRBV25-1; clone_size: NA; cdr3_aa: CASSESSGQGKRTDTQYF; cdr3_nt: TGTGCCAGCAGTGAATCGTCAGGACAGGGTAAAAGGACAGATACGCAGTATTTT
cdr3_length: 14; j_call: TRBJ1-1; d_call: NA; v_call: TRBV14; clone_size: NA; cdr3_aa: CASSQGGGVLQAFF; cdr3_nt: TGTGCCAGCAGCCAAGGAGGAGGGGTATTACAAGCTTTCTTT
cdr3_length: 14; j_call: TRBJ2-5; d_call: TRBD2; v_call: TRBV7-8; clone_size: few; cdr3_aa: CASSLMGGEETQYF; cdr3_nt: TGTGCCAGCAGCTTAATGGGAGGGGAAGAGACCCAGTACTTC
cdr3_length: 18; j_call: TRBJ2-7; d_call: TRBD1; v_call: TRBV4-2; clone_size: few; cdr3_aa: CASSQEATPGQGGHEQYF; cdr3_nt: TGTGCCAGCAGCCAAGAAGCTACCCCGGGACAGGGGGGTCACGAGCAGTACTTC
cdr3_length: 13; j_call: TRBJ2-1; d_call: TRBD2; v_call: TRBV29-1; clone_size: few; cdr3_aa: CSVAGLALNEQFF; cdr3_nt: TGCAGCGTTGCTGGACTAGCCCTGAATGAGCAGTTCTTC
cdr3_length: 14; j_call: TRBJ2-1; d_call: NA; v_call: TRBV29-1; clone_size: few; cdr3_aa: CSVARGASYNEQFF; cdr3_nt: TGCAGCGTTGCCCGGGGGGCATCCTACAATGAGCAGTTCTTC
cdr3_length: 14; j_call: TRBJ2-3; d_call: TRBD1; v_call: TRBV30; clone_size: NA; cdr3_aa: CAWDGTGGTDTQYF; cdr3_nt: TGTGCCTGGGACGGGACAGGGGGGACAGATACGCAGTATTTT
cdr3_length: 15; j_call: TRBJ2-7; d_call: NA; v_call: TRBV7-9; clone_size: NA; cdr3_aa: CASSLGQGRPEEQYF; cdr3_nt: TGTGCCAGCAGCTTAGGCCAGGGCAGACCTGAAGAGCAGTACTTC
cdr3_length: 13; j_call: TRBJ1-1; d_call: NA; v_call: TRBV29-1; clone_size: NA; cdr3_aa: CSVGLGGNTEAFF; cdr3_nt: TGCAGCGTTGGTCTCGGAGGGAACACTGAAGCTTTCTTT
cdr3_length: 13; j_call: TRBJ1-2; d_call: NA; v_call: TRBV7-2; clone_size: few; cdr3_aa: CASSSRGNYGYTF; cdr3_nt: TGTGCCAGCAGCTCTAGAGGGAACTATGGCTACACCTTC
cdr3_length: 15; j_call: TRBJ2-1; d_call: NA; v_call: TRBV4-1; clone_size: few; cdr3_aa: CASSRWGGQPSEQFF; cdr3_nt: TGCGCCAGCAGCCGCTGGGGGGGACAACCCTCGGAGCAGTTCTTC
cdr3_length: 13; j_call: TRBJ2-7; d_call: NA; v_call: TRBV30; clone_size: NA; cdr3_aa: CAWSVGLVAEQYF; cdr3_nt: TGTGCCTGGAGTGTGGGCCTAGTGGCCGAGCAGTACTTC
cdr3_length: 16; j_call: TRBJ1-1; d_call: NA; v_call: TRBV5-4; clone_size: NA; cdr3_aa: CASSRTPSRISTEAFF; cdr3_nt: TGTGCCAGCAGCCGGACCCCGAGTCGTATAAGCACTGAAGCTTTCTTT
cdr3_length: 17; j_call: TRBJ2-6; d_call: NA; v_call: TRBV27; clone_size: NA; cdr3_aa: CASSNAGTHSGANVLTF; cdr3_nt: TGTGCCAGCAGTAACGCCGGGACACACTCTGGGGCCAACGTCCTGACTTTC
cdr3_length: 13; j_call: TRBJ1-3; d_call: NA; v_call: TRBV29-1; clone_size: few; cdr3_aa: CSVALAVGNTIYF; cdr3_nt: TGCAGCGTTGCGTTGGCAGTTGGAAACACCATATATTTT
cdr3_length: 14; j_call: TRBJ2-1; d_call: TRBD1; v_call: TRBV11-2; clone_size: NA; cdr3_aa: CASSSPRGQGEQFF; cdr3_nt: TGTGCCAGCAGCAGTCCGAGGGGACAGGGTGAGCAGTTCTTC
cdr3_length: 12; j_call: TRBJ2-7; d_call: NA; v_call: TRBV30; clone_size: few; cdr3_aa: CAWSRRDYEQYF; cdr3_nt: TGTGCCTGGAGTCGCCGGGACTACGAGCAGTACTTC
cdr3_length: 12; j_call: TRBJ1-1; d_call: NA; v_call: TRBV29-1; clone_size: few; cdr3_aa: CSVQSGKTEAFF; cdr3_nt: TGCAGCGTGCAGTCAGGGAAAACTGAAGCTTTCTTT
cdr3_length: 17; j_call: TRBJ2-1; d_call: NA; v_call: TRBV18; clone_size: NA; cdr3_aa: CASSPTRGGSSYNEQFF; cdr3_nt: TGTGCCAGCTCACCGACCCGAGGGGGATCGTCCTACAATGAGCAGTTCTTC
cdr3_length: 16; j_call: TRBJ2-3; d_call: NA; v_call: TRBV21-1; clone_size: NA; cdr3_aa: CASSKHESGDTDTQYF; cdr3_nt: TGTGCCAGCAGCAAACACGAGTCAGGGGACACAGATACGCAGTATTTT
cdr3_length: 14; j_call: TRBJ2-3; d_call: NA; v_call: TRBV28; clone_size: NA; cdr3_aa: CASSERETWNTQYF; cdr3_nt: TGTGCCAGCAGTGAAAGAGAGACCTGGAATACGCAGTATTTT
cdr3_length: 15; j_call: TRBJ2-1; d_call: TRBD2; v_call: TRBV7-8; clone_size: NA; cdr3_aa: CASSAGVAIYNEQFF; cdr3_nt: TGTGCCAGCAGCGCGGGAGTGGCTATCTACAATGAGCAGTTCTTC
cdr3_length: 16; j_call: TRBJ2-7; d_call: TRBD2; v_call: TRBV7-8; clone_size: once; cdr3_aa: CASSLYTLAGVAEQYF; cdr3_nt: TGTGCCAGCAGCCTCTACACACTAGCGGGAGTGGCCGAGCAGTACTTC
cdr3_length: 13; j_call: TRBJ2-7; d_call: NA; v_call: TRBV18; clone_size: few; cdr3_aa: CASSATSSYEQYF; cdr3_nt: TGTGCCAGCTCGGCGACTAGTTCCTACGAGCAGTACTTC
cdr3_length: 17; j_call: TRBJ2-2; d_call: TRBD2; v_call: TRBV4-3; clone_size: few; cdr3_aa: CASSQAGLAGNTGELFF; cdr3_nt: TGCGCCAGCAGCCAAGCCGGACTAGCGGGGAACACCGGGGAGCTGTTTTTT
cdr3_length: 17; j_call: TRBJ2-4; d_call: NA; v_call: TRBV4-1; clone_size: NA; cdr3_aa: CASSQSGQILAKNIQYF; cdr3_nt: TGCGCCAGCAGCCAAAGCGGGCAGATACTAGCCAAAAACATTCAGTACTTC
cdr3_length: 13; j_call: TRBJ2-5; d_call: NA; v_call: TRBV7-2; clone_size: NA; cdr3_aa: CASSFRVGETQYF; cdr3_nt: TGTGCCAGCAGCTTCAGGGTTGGGGAGACCCAGTACTTC